The rows below give T cell receptor beta chains drawn from one sample of a study of shared clonotypes between healthy human individuals. Data came from immunoSEQ multiplex PCR; TCRdb stores just in-frame clones and leaves some out. This table has about 1 million clones, approximately 72% appearing once. The material sequenced was memory CD4+ T cells sorted from blood. The receptors come from a man between 18 and 35 years old in good health. Each CDR3 is given with its conserved first and last residue. D genes are given only for firm matches. Expanded clones are given a class, and other clones once, few, many or no size at all.

d_call	clone_size	j_call	v_call	cdr3_nt	cdr3_aa
.	.	TRBJ1-2	TRBV7-8	TGTGCCAGCAGCAGGGACCGGAACTATGGCTACACCTTC	CASSRDRNYGYTF
.	.	TRBJ1-4	TRBV5-1	TGCGCCAGCAGCCCGTCGGTTACAGTCGGTGAAAAACTGTTTTTT	CASSPSVTVGEKLFF
.	.	TRBJ2-7	TRBV5-8	TGTGCCAGCAGCTTGGCCTCTGGTTGGACTGCAGCCTACGAGCAGTACTTC	CASSLASGWTAAYEQYF
.	.	TRBJ2-1	TRBV7-9	TGTGCCAGCGGTCCCCTAAATGAGCAGTTCTTC	CASGPLNEQFF
TRBD1	.	TRBJ2-2	TRBV11-2	TGTGCCAGCAGCTCTTCTGACAGGGTGGCCGGGGAGCTGTTTTTT	CASSSSDRVAGELFF
TRBD1	.	TRBJ1-2	TRBV18	TGTGCCAGCTCTCCGGACAGGGACTATGGCTACACCTTC	CASSPDRDYGYTF
TRBD2	few	TRBJ2-2	TRBV19	TGTGCCAGTAGTTCGACTAGCGGGGGGACCATTACCGGGGAGCTGTTTTTT	CASSSTSGGTITGELFF
.	once	TRBJ1-3	TRBV6-1	TGTGCCAGCAGTGAAATGGGTTATGGAAACACCATATATTTT	CASSEMGYGNTIYF
TRBD2	.	TRBJ2-1	TRBV4-1	TGCGCCAGCAGCCACACTAGCGGGGGGCCCTCAAGGGGAAATGAGCAGTTCTTC	CASSHTSGGPSRGNEQFF
.	once	TRBJ2-7	TRBV7-8	TGTGCCAGCAGCTTAGAAGGGTGGGGGAACTACGAGCAGTACTTC	CASSLEGWGNYEQYF
.	many	TRBJ1-2	TRBV27	TGTGCCAGCGGCCCCGGACGGGGGATCTGGGGTGGCTACACCTTC	CASGPGRGIWGGYTF
TRBD2	few	TRBJ2-5	TRBV11-2	TGTGCCAGCAGCTTAGGTCTAGCGGGAGGAATTGGCGGGGAGACCCAGTACTTC	CASSLGLAGGIGGETQYF
.	.	TRBJ2-1	TRBV28	TGTGCCAGCAGTTCCCAGGGGGGGGCAAATGAGCAGTTCTTC	CASSSQGGANEQFF
TRBD1	.	TRBJ2-7	TRBV18	TGTGCCAGCTCATCCCGGGGACAGGGGGCATCCTACGAGCAGTACTTC	CASSSRGQGASYEQYF
TRBD2	.	TRBJ2-5	TRBV6-5	TGTGCCAGCAGCCCCCCTAGCGGGGGACAAGAGACCCAGTACTTC	CASSPPSGGQETQYF
TRBD1	few	TRBJ2-2	TRBV2	TGTGCCAGCAGGGCAGGGGGTATTACCGGGGAGCTGTTTTTT	CASRAGGITGELFF
.	.	TRBJ1-5	TRBV30	TGTGCCTGGAGTGTACAAAAGGACACTTATAGCAATCAGCCCCAGCATTTT	CAWSVQKDTYSNQPQHF
TRBD2	many	TRBJ2-3	TRBV27	TGTGCCAGCACCTCTAACGGGAGGGCCGAAGATACGCAGTATTTT	CASTSNGRAEDTQYF
.	.	TRBJ2-5	TRBV6-6	TGTGCCAGCAGCCCCGCCCAGGGGCCGGGAGAGACCCAGTACTTC	CASSPAQGPGETQYF
TRBD2	.	TRBJ2-1	TRBV5-1	TGCGCCAGCAGCTTAGCTAGCGGGGGCCGTATTTCTTCCTACAATGAGCAGTTCTTC	CASSLASGGRISSYNEQFF
.	.	TRBJ1-5	TRBV14	TGTGCCAGCAGCCAAGGAGGAGTTAGCAATCAGCCCCAGCATTTT	CASSQGGVSNQPQHF
TRBD2	.	TRBJ2-7	TRBV5-4	TGTGCCAGCGCCCTTTCAGGGACTAGCGGGAGCTACGAGCAGTACTTC	CASALSGTSGSYEQYF
TRBD1	.	TRBJ1-5	TRBV2	TGTGCCAGCAGCGATGGACAGGTTAGCAATCAGCCCCAGCATTTT	CASSDGQVSNQPQHF
.	.	TRBJ2-1	TRBV6-1	TGTGCCAGCAGTGCCGGGGTCCCTTCCTACAATGAGCAGTTCTTC	CASSAGVPSYNEQFF
.	.	TRBJ1-4	TRBV19	TGTGCCAGTAGTTCGACCCCAGGCCGAAATGAAAAACTGTTTTTT	CASSSTPGRNEKLFF
.	.	TRBJ1-2	TRBV19	TGTGCCAGTACCTCCGGACATAACTTTAACTATGGCTACACCTTC	CASTSGHNFNYGYTF
.	.	TRBJ1-4	TRBV7-6	TGTGCCAGCAGGGCAGGCAAAGGGTTTAATGAAAAACTGTTTTTT	CASRAGKGFNEKLFF
.	.	TRBJ1-2	TRBV19	TGTGCCAGTAGGAGGTACGGGAACAGTGAAGACTATGGCTACACCTTC	CASRRYGNSEDYGYTF
TRBD2	.	TRBJ2-5	TRBV4-1	TGCGCCAGCAGCCAAGGGGCTAGCGGGGGGCGTCAAGAGACCCAGTACTTC	CASSQGASGGRQETQYF
TRBD1	.	TRBJ1-2	TRBV7-2	TGTGCCAGCAGCCCGAACCGGGACAGGCGAGACTATGGCTACACCTTC	CASSPNRDRRDYGYTF
TRBD1	.	TRBJ1-2	TRBV5-1	TGCGCCAGCAGAGGGACAGGGACCACTGGTGGCTACACCTTC	CASRGTGTTGGYTF
.	once	TRBJ1-2	TRBV30	TGTGCCTGGATGGGCAGGTGGAGTGGCTACACCTTC	CAWMGRWSGYTF
.	few	TRBJ2-1	TRBV9	TGTGCCAGCAGCGTAGAACAAGGCTCCTACAATGAGCAGTTCTTC	CASSVEQGSYNEQFF
.	.	TRBJ1-2	TRBV15	TGTGCCACCAGCAGAGACGTTGGGGGGAGTGATGGCTACACCTTC	CATSRDVGGSDGYTF
TRBD2	.	TRBJ2-1	TRBV5-1	TGCGCCAGCAGCCCCGGACTAGAGCGCAATGAGCAGTTCTTC	CASSPGLERNEQFF
.	many	TRBJ2-7	TRBV6-6	TGTGCCAGCAGTTACTCGAGCTTATCTGGTTCCTACGAGCAGTACTTC	CASSYSSLSGSYEQYF
TRBD2	.	TRBJ2-7	TRBV27	TGTGCCAGCAGTTTTAGCGGGGTCTATTCCTACGAGCAGTACTTC	CASSFSGVYSYEQYF
TRBD1	.	TRBJ2-5	TRBV6-1	TGTGCCAGCAGTAACTCCGGGACAGCTAAGACCCAGTACTTC	CASSNSGTAKTQYF
TRBD1	.	TRBJ2-7	TRBV18	TGTGCCAGCTCACCGGGACAGGGTAGGGTCTACGAGCAGTACTTC	CASSPGQGRVYEQYF
.	.	TRBJ2-3	TRBV18	TGTGCCAGCTCACGTTTGATAATTATAGATACAGATACGCAGTATTTT	CASSRLIIIDTDTQYF
.	.	TRBJ1-6	TRBV6-6	TGTGCCAGCCGCCGAGACAGGAGCTCACCCCTCCACTTT	CASRRDRSSPLHF
TRBD1	.	TRBJ2-3	TRBV4-3	TGCGCCAGCAGCCAAGCGATCCACAGGGGTAGCACAGATACGCAGTATTTT	CASSQAIHRGSTDTQYF
.	once	TRBJ2-7	TRBV18	TGTGCCAGCTCACCACCAACACGTAGCTCCTACGAGCAGTACTTC	CASSPPTRSSYEQYF
TRBD2	.	TRBJ2-7	TRBV27	TGTGCCAGCAGTGCTACTAGCGGGGTTATCCCCTACGAGCAGTACTTC	CASSATSGVIPYEQYF